One sample yielded the 19 T cell receptor beta chains listed below, sequenced in a study of CD8+ T cells in alopecia areata. Stated treatment: oral pan-JAK inhibitor, 5-10 mg twice daily. Once RNA had been extracted, it was reverse transcribed into cDNA to act as the sequencing template. Measured with immunoSEQ multiplex PCR; TCRdb has only the in-frame clones, and not every one. The data show more than 85,000 clones, approximately 66% seen once. The starting material was CD8+ T cells sorted from blood, obtained at week 4, from a patient treated with tofacitinib. The receptors stem from a human donor with alopecia areata.

V and J are TRBV6-6 and TRBJ1-2, with TRBD1 identical over 9 bases. V lost 5 bases and J lost 3; bases outside the gene matches: 4. Germline V gene sequence: CDR1 MNHNY, CDR2 SVGAGI (reference sequence). This CDR3 region has 14 residues. As DNA, the CDR3 is TGTGCCAGCAGTCTTGACAGGGGGGACTATGGCTACACCTTC. It is translated as CASSLDRGDYGYTF.

V and J are TRBV2 and TRBJ2-1, with D perhaps assigned TRBD1 or TRBD2 (5 bases each). V lost 7 bases and J lost 7, with 11 bases in between. There are 12 residues in the CDR3. Germline loops: CDR1 SNHLY, CDR2 FYNNEI. The CDR3 protein is CASTHGTNEQFF. Here the CDR3 DNA reads TGTGCCAGCACCCACGGGACGAATGAGCAGTTCTTC.

The V call is TRBV4-1, the J call TRBJ1-6; 10 bases line up with TRBD1. The CDR3 length is 16 residues. The trim removed 0 bases at V and 9 bases at J, leaving 5 bases unmatched. Germline V gene lookup returns CDR1 MGHRA and CDR2 YSYEKL. This CDR3 reads CASSQDTGQGSSPLHF. The CDR3 DNA is TGCGCCAGCAGCCAAGATACGGGACAGGGGAGTTCACCCCTCCACTTT.

The rearrangement links TRBV2 to TRBJ2-1, with 9 bases matching TRBD2. This CDR3 comprises 19 residues. V trimming: 2 bases; J trimming: 1 base; junction bases outside the gene matches: 12. Germline V gene data show CDR1 as SNHLY and CDR2 as FYNNEI. The DNA of the CDR3 is TGTGCCAGCAGTGAACTGGGGGTCTTGCGGGAGGGTTCCTACAATGAGCAGTTCTTC. It is translated as CASSELGVLREGSYNEQFF.

This clone was detected a few times. J is TRBJ2-2 and V is TRBV7-9; D is ambiguous. Trimming left V 6 bases short and J 4 bases short, with 6 bases between. The V gene's germline CDR1 is SEHNR and CDR2 FQNEAQ (reference sequence). The CDR3 contains 12 residues. The CDR3 reads CASSYPTGELFF. CDR3 sequence (DNA): TGTGCCAGCAGTTACCCCACCGGGGAGCTGTTTTTT. Based on the CDR3 plus reference TRBV7-9 and TRBJ2-2, the full variable domain is DTGVSQNPRHKITKRGQNVTFRCDPISEHNRLYWYRQTLGQGPEFLTYFQNEAQLEKSRLLSDRFSAERPKGSFSTLEIQRTEQGDSAMYLCASSYPTGELFFGEGSRLTVL.

This clone was seen a handful of times. The chain employs TRBV29-1 and TRBJ2-5, with D possibly TRBD2 on 6 matching bases. Germline CDR1 reads SQVTM; CDR2 reads ANQGSEA. The CDR3 is 14 residues long. Trimming removed 6 bases at V and 4 bases at J, with 18 bases between. CDR3 nucleotides: TGCAGCGTCTACCCCGGAGGGGAGAGAGAGACCCAGTACTTC. Protein sequence: CSVYPGGERETQYF.

This clone showed up just once. V usage is TRBV15 and J usage is TRBJ2-7; tentative D call: TRBD2 (5 bases). Per the germline V gene, CDR1 is LNHNV and CDR2 is YYDKDF (reference sequence). Deletions cut 1 base from V and 0 bases from J, with 13 bases between. CDR3 length: 16 amino acids. For the CDR3, the DNA is TGTGCCACCAGCAGAGTTGCGGGCCCGAGCTCCTACGAGCAGTACTTC. It is translated as CATSRVAGPSSYEQYF. The variable domain in full, completed from reference TRBV15 and TRBJ2-7, reads DAMVIQNPRYQVTQFGKPVTLSCSQTLNHNVMYWYQQKSSQAPKLLFHYYDKDFNNEADTPDNFQSRRPNTSFCFLDIRSPGLGDTAMYLCATSRVAGPSSYEQYFGPGTRLTVT.

The chain couples TRBV19 to TRBJ1-1; D gene unclear. This CDR3 contains 15 residues. Germline V gene data show CDR1 as LNHDA and CDR2 as SQIVND (reference sequence). V was trimmed by 3 bases and J by 0 bases, leaving 11 bases between them. The CDR3, as DNA: TGTGCCAGTAGTATTGGGCCCGCGCTGAACACTGAAGCTTTCTTT. It specifies CASSIGPALNTEAFF.

The genes are TRBV5-1 and TRBJ2-3; D gene unclear. Germline CDR1 is SGHRS and CDR2 is YFSETQ. V gave up 1 base and J gave up 0 bases, with 9 bases separating them. The length of the CDR3 is 15 residues. In nucleotides, the CDR3 is TGCGCCAGCAGCTTGAGGGTCACTAGCACAGATACGCAGTATTTT. This sequence encodes CASSLRVTSTDTQYF.

The chain is built from TRBV7-9 and TRBJ2-2, with D unresolved. Looked up from germline, CDR1 is SEHNR and CDR2 is FQNEAQ (reference sequence). V lost 1 base and J 0 bases, leaving 3 bases between the germline ends. The CDR3 is 14 amino acids. The CDR3 DNA sequence: TGTGCCAGCAGCTTAGACCCGAACACCGGGGAGCTGTTTTTT. Translating gives CASSLDPNTGELFF.

V usage is TRBV2 and J usage is TRBJ1-1; D is unresolved. Trimming shortened V by 8 bases and J by 1 base, and 17 bases separated the two germline ends. The length of the CDR3 is 15 residues. Germline CDR1 SNHLY, CDR2 FYNNEI. This CDR3 is CASPKLPGGNTEAFF. As DNA, the CDR3 is TGTGCCAGCCCGAAATTGCCAGGTGGGAACACTGAAGCTTTCTTT.

V gene TRBV18 combines with J gene TRBJ2-1; D perhaps matches TRBD2 (5 bases). The CDR3 extends over 15 amino acids. Germline V CDR1 and CDR2: KGHSH, LQKENI. The germline V and J ends were trimmed by 6 bases and 0 bases, with 12 bases remaining between them. Here the CDR3 reads CASSRSEGSYNEQFF. CDR3 coding DNA: TGTGCCAGCTCCCGAAGCGAGGGCTCCTACAATGAGCAGTTCTTC.

The chain combines TRBV5-5 with TRBJ1-2; unclear D gene. The germline gives CDR1 SGHKS, CDR2 YYEKEE (reference sequence). The CDR3 runs 17 residues. The V end lost 6 bases, the J end lost 4 bases, and 25 bases lay between the germline ends. CDR3: CASTPFPGSTNSYGYTF. The DNA of the CDR3 is TGTGCCAGCACCCCTTTCCCGGGCAGCACCAACTCCTATGGCTACACCTTC. The full variable domain, with the rest looked up from reference TRBV5-5 and TRBJ1-2, is DAGVTQSPTHLIKTRGQQVTLRCSPISGHKSVSWYQQVLGQGPQFIFQYYEKEERGRGNFPDRFSARQFPNYSSELNVNALLLGDSALYLCASTPFPGSTNSYGYTFGSGTRLTVV.

The chain joins TRBV10-3 to TRBJ2-7, with 7 bases lining up with TRBD2. The V gene end was trimmed by 7 bases and the J gene end by 1 base; junction bases not matched to a gene: 16. Germline CDR1 is ENHRY and CDR2 is SYGVKD. This CDR3 region has 17 residues. CDR3 coding DNA: TGTGCCATCACCGCCAAGCCTAGCGGTATAAAATCCTACGAGCAGTACTTC. Amino acid sequence: CAITAKPSGIKSYEQYF.

The chain combines TRBV5-6 with TRBJ2-4; D uncertain. The length of the CDR3 is 14 residues. Trimming took 4 bases from V and 0 from J, leaving 8 bases between them. Looked up from germline, CDR1 is SGHDT and CDR2 is YYEEEE. DNA for the CDR3: TGTGCCAGCAGCGCCCTTATAGCCAAAAACATTCAGTACTTC. It is translated as CASSALIAKNIQYF.

Concerning this clone itself: One end of the junction fails to match germline, which may point to a read error. The chain joins TRBV7-3 to TRBJ2-1, with D unclear. Germline values: CDR1 SGHTA, CDR2 FQGTGA. The CDR3 has 11 residues. The CDR3 coding sequence is TGTGCCAGCAGCTCACACGAATCTCTGCTCTTC. It translates to CASSSHESLLF.

This CDR3 is CASSQDISVTGYTF. The CDR3 nucleotides are TGCGCCAGCAGCCAAGATATCAGCGTGACTGGCTACACCTTC. The chain combines TRBV4-3 with TRBJ1-2, with unresolved D. This CDR3 comprises 14 residues. The germline gives CDR1 LGHNA, CDR2 YSLEER. Trimming removed 0 bases from V and 7 bases from J, with 12 bases in between.

The chain links TRBV29-1 to TRBJ2-5, with 11 bases fitting TRBD2. With the DNA end fitting TRBJ2-7 better, the J assignment may be wrong. The CDR3 contains 17 residues. Germline CDR1 reads SQVTM; CDR2 reads ANQGSEA. CDR3 bases: TGCAGCGTTGAAGTTCGCCCACTAGCGGGAGCGTCCTACGAGCAGTACTTC. Its protein is CSVEVRPLAGASYEQYF.

The gene calls are TRBV7-9 and TRBJ2-7; no reliable D call. Germline-derived CDR1 and CDR2 are SEHNR and FQNEAQ (reference sequence). The CDR3 loop spans 13 amino acids. The ends were cut back, 2 bases at V and 3 bases at J, with 8 bases in the middle. The DNA for the CDR3 is TGTGCCAGCAGCTTATTATCCCACTACGAGCAGTACTTC. It translates to CASSLLSHYEQYF.